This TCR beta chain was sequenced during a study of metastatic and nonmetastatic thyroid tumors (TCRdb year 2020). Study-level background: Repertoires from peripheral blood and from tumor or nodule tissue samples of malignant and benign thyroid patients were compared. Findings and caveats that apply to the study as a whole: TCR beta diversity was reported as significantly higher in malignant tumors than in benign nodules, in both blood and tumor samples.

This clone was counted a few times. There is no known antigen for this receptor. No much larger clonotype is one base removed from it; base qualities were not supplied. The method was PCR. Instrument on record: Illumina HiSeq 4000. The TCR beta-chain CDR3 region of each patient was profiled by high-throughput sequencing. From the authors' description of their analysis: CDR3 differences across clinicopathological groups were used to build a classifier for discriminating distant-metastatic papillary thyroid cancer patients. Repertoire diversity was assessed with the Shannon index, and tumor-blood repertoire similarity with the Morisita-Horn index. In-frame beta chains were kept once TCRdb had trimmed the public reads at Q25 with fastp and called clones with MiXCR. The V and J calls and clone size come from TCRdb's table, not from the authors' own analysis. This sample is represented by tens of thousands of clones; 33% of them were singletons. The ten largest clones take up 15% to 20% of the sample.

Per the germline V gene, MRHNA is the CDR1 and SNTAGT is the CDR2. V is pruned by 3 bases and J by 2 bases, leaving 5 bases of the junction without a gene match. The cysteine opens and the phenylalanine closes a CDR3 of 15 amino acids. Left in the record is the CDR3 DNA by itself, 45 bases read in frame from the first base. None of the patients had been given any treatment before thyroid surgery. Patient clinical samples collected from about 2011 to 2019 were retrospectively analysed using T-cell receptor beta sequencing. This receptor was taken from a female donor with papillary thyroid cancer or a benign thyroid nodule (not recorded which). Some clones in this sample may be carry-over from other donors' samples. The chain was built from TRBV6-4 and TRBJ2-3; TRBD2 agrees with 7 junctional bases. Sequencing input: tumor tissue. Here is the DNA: TGTGCCAGCAGTGAAGGCGGGAGTCCCACAGATACGCAGTATTTT. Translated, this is CASSEGGSPTDTQYF.